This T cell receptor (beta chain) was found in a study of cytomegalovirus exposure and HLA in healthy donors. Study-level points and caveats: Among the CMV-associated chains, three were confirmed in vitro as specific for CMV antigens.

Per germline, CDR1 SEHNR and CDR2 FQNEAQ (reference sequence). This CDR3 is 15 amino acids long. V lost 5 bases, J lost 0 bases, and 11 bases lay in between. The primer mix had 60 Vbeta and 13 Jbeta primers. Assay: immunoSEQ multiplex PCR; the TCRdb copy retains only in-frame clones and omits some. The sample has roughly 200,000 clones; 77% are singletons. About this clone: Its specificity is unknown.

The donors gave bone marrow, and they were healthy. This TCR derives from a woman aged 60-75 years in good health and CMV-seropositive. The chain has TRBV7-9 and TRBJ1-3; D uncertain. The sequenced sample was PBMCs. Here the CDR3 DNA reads TGTGCCAGCAGCGCGGGTCGGAGCTCTGGAAACACCATATATTTT. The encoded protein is CASSAGRSSGNTIYF. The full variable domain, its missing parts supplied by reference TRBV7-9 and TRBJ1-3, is DTGVSQNPRHKITKRGQNVTFRCDPISEHNRLYWYRQTLGQGPEFLTYFQNEAQLEKSRLLSDRFSAERPKGSFSTLEIQRTEQGDSAMYLCASSAGRSSGNTIYFGEGSWLTVV.